This T cell receptor beta chain was recorded in a study of CD8 T cells in ankylosing spondylitis. The TCR beta libraries were generated through quantitative 5'-RACE incorporating molecular barcodes. TCRdb re-called the 5' RACE reads through MiXCR, storing one row per CDR3 protein. Of hundreds of thousands of distinct CDR3 sequences in the sample, roughly 27% were seen once. Study-wide points: Earlier literature documents some of the motif variants in reactive arthritis synovial fluid and blood. Clones that were linked to disease were CD8+ and were relatively rare in peripheral blood. Reportedly, significant enrichment of disease-linked clones occurred in matched ankylosing spondylitis synovial fluid. One TCR beta motif, made up of about 8 highly homologous variants, appeared characteristic of ankylosing spondylitis blood.

This clonotype has only a few counts. Its antigen is undetermined. This clonotype was obtained from a male donor with ankylosing spondylitis. Sequencing input: blood, either unsorted or a sorted T cell fraction (not recorded which).

The CDR3 nucleotides read TGTGCCAGCAGTTTTTTTCCGGGAGAAAATGAGCAGTTCTTC. Translated, it gives CASSFFPGENEQFF. The chain combines TRBV12-3 or TRBV12-4 with TRBJ2-1; TRBD2 might be the D (6 bases). Trimming pared 3 bases from V and 7 bases from J, leaving 13 bases between. The CDR3 totals 14 residues.